This T cell receptor (beta chain) appears in the sequencing data of a study of shared clonotypes between healthy human individuals. Study-wide findings and caveats: Clonotypes not shared had lower generation probabilities than those common to all four donors. Among donors, sharing of clonotypes was expected to be affected by sequencing depth.

Details on this clone: Its antigen is not identified.

The protocol was immunoSEQ multiplex PCR, while the TCRdb copy is restricted to in-frame clones and leaves out a portion. In the table there are roughly 500,000 clones, about 95% of which are singletons. V lost 2 bases and J lost 3, with 11 bases in between. Per germline, CDR1 KGHSH and CDR2 LQKENI. The CDR3 is 15 residues long. Every donor, a Caucasian adult, lived in Nashville, Tennessee. Partitioning of CD4+ cells yielded a CD45RA+ naive subset and a CD45RA-negative memory subset. This chain uses TRBV18 with TRBJ1-3; no clear D gene. This TCR came from a woman in her 30s in good health. Specimen: naive CD4+ T cells sorted from blood. Specified subset: CD45RA+ positively selected. This CDR3 is CASSPEPSVGNTIYF. The CDR3 DNA follows: TGTGCCAGCTCACCAGAGCCAAGCGTTGGAAACACCATATATTTT.